This T cell receptor (beta chain) came from a study of post-analysis software for immune sequencing data. The study's findings and limits: Those samples that were prepared in the same batch co-clustered strongly by F measure. Higher frequency in patients than in controls was seen for roughly 5 TRBV segments, with TRBV5-6, TRBV5-1 and TRBV20-1 among them.

Prepared TCR beta cDNA libraries contained unique molecular identifiers. Using its own MiXCR run on the PCR reads, TCRdb lists one record per CDR3 protein. The sample holds 700,000 to 800,000 distinct CDR3 sequences; about 32% are singletons and the top ten take around 0.6%. The germline V gene has CDR1 ENHRY and CDR2 SYGVKD. The CDR3 has 16 amino acids. Trimming stripped 6 bases from V and 6 bases from J, with 23 bases between. Comments on this clonotype: As yet, its antigen is unknown.

This chain links TRBV10-3 with TRBJ1-2; tentatively, D is TRBD1 (6 bases). The clonotype was recovered from a girl between 5 and 17 years old with multiple sclerosis. Sequences were obtained from blood. As DNA, the CDR3 is TGTGCCATCAGCCTCAGGCTGGCAGGGGAGTTGGATGGCTACACCTTC. It codes for CAISLRLAGELDGYTF.